This T cell receptor beta chain was sequenced in a study of regulatory T cells in long-lasting Graves disease. General observations from the study: New patients shared fewer public clonotypes (roughly 910) than persistent patients did (around 3,000). Those with persistent Graves' had less TCR diversity than newly diagnosed patients.

A note on this clonotype: The antigen remains undetermined.

CDR1 is MNHEY, CDR2 SVGEGT, per germline. V was shortened by 6 bases and J by 4 bases, with 18 bases between the two germline ends. CDR3 length equals 16 residues. Time point defined: persistent/refractory GD, antithyroid drugs over 5 years with positive TRAb. There was RNA extracted from PBMCs, and the TCR library was made from it. It was by American Thyroid Association guidelines that Graves' disease was diagnosed. Arm-PCR of CDR3 regions and iRepertoire HTBI primers were the basis on which TCR beta libraries were built. TCRdb passed the multiplex PCR reads through MiXCR, listing each CDR3 protein once. The data contain about 470,000 distinct CDR3 sequences, around 21% of them singletons.

Here the sequenced sample was peripheral blood mononuclear cells (PBMCs), taken when the disease was refractory, from a patient treated with antithyroid drugs. V is TRBV6-2 or TRBV6-3 and J is TRBJ2-2; D tentatively reads TRBD1 or TRBD2 (5 bases each). This clonotype was sampled from a female donor with Graves disease. CDR3 amino acids: CASSETRDPGTGELFF. DNA of the CDR3: TGTGCCAGCAGCGAAACTAGGGACCCGGGCACCGGGGAGCTGTTTTTT.